This passage covers 10 T cell receptor beta chains from one sample sequenced in a study of cytomegalovirus exposure and HLA in healthy donors. Only in-frame clones appear in the TCRdb table, and some are missing; sequencing was by immunoSEQ multiplex PCR. The sample records fewer than 250,000 clones, more than 70% being singletons. Sequencing input: PBMCs. The receptors stem from a woman between 18 and 30 years old in good health and CMV-seronegative.

The CDR3 is CASPTTIRIGELFF. The CDR3 bases are TGTGCCAGTCCCACTACTATACGAATCGGGGAGCTGTTTTTT. V gene TRBV19 combines with J gene TRBJ2-2; D gene ambiguous. Germline-derived CDR1 and CDR2 are LNHDA and SQIVND (reference sequence). The CDR3 consists of 14 residues. Trimming cost V 8 bases and J 7 bases, with 17 bases left between them.

The rearrangement joins TRBV5-4 to TRBJ2-2; possible D gene TRBD1, 6 bases. V lost 5 bases and J 4 bases, leaving 21 bases between the germline ends. This CDR3 has 17 residues. Per the germline V gene, CDR1 is SGHNT and CDR2 is YYREEE (reference sequence). CDR3 residues: CASRLGGPAGVTGELFF. In nucleotides, the CDR3 is TGTGCCAGCAGGCTTGGGGGTCCCGCAGGGGTCACCGGGGAGCTGTTTTTT.

V usage is TRBV7-6 and J usage is TRBJ2-5; 10 positions match TRBD2. The CDR3 extends over 16 amino acids. V lost 4 bases and J lost 5; bases outside the gene matches: 10. CDR1 and CDR2 from the germline V gene are SGHVS and FNYEAQ. The DNA of the CDR3 is TGTGCCAGCAGCTCGTCCCCACTAGCGGGGCGGGAGACCCAGTACTTC. Protein: CASSSSPLAGRETQYF.

As for this clone: Sequence at one end of the junction differs from germline and may be a read error. This chain uses TRBV5-1 with TRBJ2-3; perhaps TRBD2 as D (7 bases). The CDR3 has 15 residues. Per the germline V gene, CDR1 is SGHRS and CDR2 is YFSETQ. The CDR3 bases are TGCGCCAGCAGTTTGGGGGGCGGGAGAGCAGATACGCAGTATTTT. This gives the protein CASSLGGGRADTQYF.

The V gene is TRBV19, the J gene TRBJ1-1; no firm D call. Per germline, CDR1 LNHDA and CDR2 SQIVND (reference sequence). This CDR3 is built from 13 residues. V was shortened by 3 bases and J by 1 base, with 6 bases between the two germline ends. CDR3 protein: CASSIISNTEAFF. The CDR3 bases are TGTGCCAGTAGTATTATCTCGAACACTGAAGCTTTCTTT.

This clone appeared once. V and J are TRBV6-5 and TRBJ1-1; D gene ambiguous. The CDR3 is 14 residues long. Deletions cut 6 bases from V and 1 base from J, with 12 bases between. In germline, CDR1 is MNHEY, CDR2 SVGAGI. The CDR3 DNA sequence: TGTGCCAGCAGGCGACTAGATAGGAACACTGAAGCTTTCTTT. Translated: CASRRLDRNTEAFF.

This clone was seen just once. The chain links TRBV7-9 to TRBJ2-1; a possible D gene is TRBD2 (6 bases). The V gene lost 4 bases and the J gene lost 4 bases, with 11 bases spanning the gap. Per the germline V gene, CDR1 is SEHNR and CDR2 is FQNEAQ (reference sequence). CDR3 size: 14 residues. CDR3 DNA sequence: TGTGCCAGCAGCTGGGGCGGGACGTACAATGAGCAGTTCTTC. This encodes CASSWGGTYNEQFF.

The chain combines TRBV25-1 with TRBJ1-5; 7 nucleotides agree with TRBD1. V trimming: 5 bases; J trimming: 4 bases; junction bases outside the gene matches: 5. Looked up from germline, CDR1 is MGHDK and CDR2 is SYGVNS. The CDR3 has 14 residues. The CDR3 sequence: CASSPRGPNQPQHF. The CDR3 bases are TGTGCCAGCAGTCCAAGGGGGCCGAATCAGCCCCAGCATTTT.

The chain joins TRBV4-1 to TRBJ2-7; 7 positions match TRBD1. Looked up from germline, CDR1 is MGHRA and CDR2 is YSYEKL. The CDR3 has 16 residues. Unmatched junction bases numbered 15, after V lost 4 bases and J lost 6 bases. Written as DNA, the CDR3 is TGCGCCAGCAGCCTCTCGACAGGGCGTTGGTCGGGCGAGCAGTACTTC. Residues: CASSLSTGRWSGEQYF.

This chain uses TRBV19 with TRBJ1-5; 11 bases are a match to TRBD1. With 9 bases clipped from V and 1 base from J, the junction kept 5 bases outside the gene matches. Germline values: CDR1 LNHDA, CDR2 SQIVND (reference sequence). The CDR3 sequence is 15 residues long. The CDR3 DNA reads as TGTGCCAGCAGGACAGGGGGCATCAGCAATCAGCCCCAGCATTTT. This gives the protein CASRTGGISNQPQHF.